This TCR beta chain was profiled in a study of identical twins (dated by TCRdb to about 2016). Study-wide context: To test whether fetal clonotypes persist, this study deep-sequenced TCR alpha and beta repertoires from monozygotic twins, from unrelated adults of various ages, and from cord blood. To rule out contamination, replicate twin experiments were performed at different times with different library preparation protocols. What the study reported, not specific to this receptor: Compared with coincidental sharing between unrelated individuals, out-of-frame TCR alpha sequences shared between twins showed an excess of sequences with low generation probability. In monozygotic twins, out-of-frame TCR alpha sharing was systematically underestimated by recombination models, although the models agreed with sharing between unrelated individuals. Excess twin sharing in beta out-of-frame sequences was weaker because fewer shared sequences lowered the signal-to-noise ratio. Fewer insertions were carried by abundant cord blood beta clonotypes; a weaker similar trend was observed in young adult naive repertoires, while no such trend was observed in memory repertoires. Because the same donors could not be followed over many years, the conclusions relied on cross-sectional statistical analysis. Invariant T cells such as MAIT and iNKT could partly confound zero-insertion analyses, though diverse VJ usage argued against this for most clonotypes.

As concerns this clonotype: Its recognized antigen is unknown. The sample holds no much larger clone one base away, and base qualities are not on file.

V is clipped by 5 bases and J by 3 bases, and the sequence between their germline boundaries is 11 bases long. The germline V gene provides CDR1 MNHEY and CDR2 SVGEGT. Including cysteine and phenylalanine, the CDR3 has 14 amino acids. Only CDR3 DNA is held: 42 bases, read in frame from base 1. Library preparation used 5' RACE. The sequencing machine was an Illumina HiSeq 2000. A universal primer binding site was introduced by template switching, and a unique molecular identifier was present in the final cDNA, enabling accurate counting of TCR cDNA molecules. Specific primers in the conserved constant-segment region were used to synthesize first-strand cDNA for TCR alpha and beta chains. To control for contamination, every cDNA library was double barcoded, receiving both a SMART-Mk sample barcode and Illumina barcodes. TruSeq adapter sequences, together with Illumina sample barcodes, were added in two successive PCR steps. Sequencing of the TCR alpha and beta cDNA libraries was done on the Illumina HiSeq platform using custom primers. Turning to the authors' computational methods: Raw reads were processed with MiGEC to extract unique molecular identifiers, and MiXCR was used to determine CDR3 positions. Recombination models were inferred per individual with the repgenHMM and IGoR tools using an EM algorithm. The tcR package in R was used for shared clonotype analysis, with sharing normalized by the product of cloneset sizes. To study raw recombination free of thymic and clonal selection effects, out-of-frame nonproductive sequences were analyzed. TCRdb trimmed the raw reads at Q25, called clones with MiXCR and kept productive beta chains. CDR3 protein duplicates are merged, each entry listing the most common genes and DNA. TCRdb assigned the V and J calls; the authors' analysis was not used. This sample is represented by 270,000 or so distinct CDR3 sequences; about 8.3% of them were singletons. The top ten clones comprise less than 4% of the sample.

Only healthy Caucasian donors were included. The twin cohort comprised three pairs of female monozygotic twins, all aged about 18 to 29 years. CD4+ and CD8+ T cell populations were isolated with positive isolation kits from Invitrogen. These same data were also listed under a study on yellow fever vaccine responses in identical twins. Per the second study: The authors reported that the T cell response to vaccination in identical twins appeared partly convergent and partly personalized. The study precisely tracked vaccine-responding T cell clones in identical twins.

The rearrangement joined TRBV6-2 or TRBV6-3 to TRBJ1-5; the D segment cannot be called with confidence. Input material: CD8+ T cells sorted from blood. This TCR was recovered from a woman under 30 in good health. Here the CDR3 is given as CASSPPLNNQPQHF. The nucleotide sequence reads as follows: TGTGCCAGCAGTCCACCACTCAACAATCAGCCCCAGCATTTT.